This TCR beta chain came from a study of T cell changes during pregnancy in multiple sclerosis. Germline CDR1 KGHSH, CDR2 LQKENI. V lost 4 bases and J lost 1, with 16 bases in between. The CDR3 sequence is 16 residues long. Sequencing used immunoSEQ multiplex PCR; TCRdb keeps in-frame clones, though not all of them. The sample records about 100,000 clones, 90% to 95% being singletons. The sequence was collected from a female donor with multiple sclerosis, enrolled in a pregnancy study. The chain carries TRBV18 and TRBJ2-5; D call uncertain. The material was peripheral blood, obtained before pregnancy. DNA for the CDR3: TGTGCCAGCTCACGATTATTAGCAGCCGGCCAAGAGACCCAGTACTTC. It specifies CASSRLLAAGQETQYF.